This TCR beta chain came from a study of CD8 T cells in Susac syndrome. Only one count was recorded for this clonotype. The RNA input was roughly 0.45 to 1 ug, and it was reverse transcribed with random hexamers. TCRdb re-called the immunoSEQ multiplex PCR reads through MiXCR, storing one row per CDR3 protein. The table has hundreds of thousands of distinct CDR3 sequences, more than 80% seen once. Germline loops: CDR1 MDHEN, CDR2 SYDVKM. The length of the CDR3 is 16 residues. Between the trimmed V and J ends, which lost 3 bases and 4 bases, there was a span of 16 bases. This TCR was recovered from a human donor with multiple sclerosis. Sequenced input: CD8+ T cells from PBMCs. The chain has TRBV28 and TRBJ2-1; D might be TRBD2 (6 bases). The CDR3 spells CASSLEGGGDYNEQFF. Here the CDR3 DNA reads TGTGCCAGCAGTTTGGAGGGAGGTGGAGATTACAATGAGCAGTTCTTC.